These 24 T cell receptor beta chains came from one sample sequenced in a study of T cells in Graves' hyperthyroidism and ophthalmopathy. There were TCR beta CDR3 regions amplified from RNA transcripts. A set of HTBI primers served as the primers for a first-round RT-PCR of the TCR CDR3. MiXCR, run by TCRdb on the multiplex PCR reads, gives a single entry per CDR3 protein. Among around 600,000 distinct CDR3 sequences, 13% to 15% were seen once, and the ten largest hold roughly an eighth. Sequenced sample: blood. These receptors were collected from a woman in her forties or fifties with Graves' ophthalmopathy.

This clonotype was picked up many times. The chain combines TRBV20-1 with TRBJ2-3; TRBD2 agrees at 10 bases. This CDR3 comprises 14 residues. CDR1 is DFQATT, CDR2 SNEGSKA, per germline (reference sequence). V was clipped by 5 bases and J by 4 bases; unmatched bases: 6. The CDR3 nucleotides read TGCAGTGCTTCCCTAGCGGGAGTGCCAGATACGCAGTATTTT. Residues: CSASLAGVPDTQYF.

This clonotype was counted a few times. The chain is built from TRBV5-5 and TRBJ2-7; D gene unclear. The ends were cut back, 4 bases at V and 3 bases at J, with 8 bases in the middle. This CDR3 comprises 12 residues. Germline CDR1 and CDR2: SGHKS and YYEKEE (reference sequence). The CDR3 DNA follows: TGTGCCAGCAGCCCCACCCTCTACGAGCAGTACTTC. It yields the protein CASSPTLYEQYF.

In its sample, this clonotype was seen a few times. The rearrangement uses TRBV6-2 or TRBV6-3 and TRBJ2-7; 8 positions agree with TRBD1. V trimming: 7 bases; J trimming: 7 bases; junction bases outside the gene matches: 21. The CDR3 loop spans 17 amino acids. Per the germline V gene, CDR1 is MNHEY and CDR2 is SVGEGT. The DNA for the CDR3 is TGTGCCAGCACCCTATTCGGGTCCCCAGGACAGGGCTTGGAGCAGTACTTC. This encodes CASTLFGSPGQGLEQYF.

Many counts were recorded for this clonotype. The chain combines TRBV4-1 with TRBJ2-5, with D possibly being TRBD1 or TRBD2 (5 bases each). The length of the CDR3 is 13 residues. Trimming removed 3 bases at V and 4 bases at J, with 9 bases between. CDR1 is MGHRA and CDR2 is YSYEKL in the germline V gene. The CDR3 bases are TGCGCCAGCAGCCAGGGGGAGAGAGAGACCCAGTACTTC. Its translation is CASSQGERETQYF.

This clonotype was observed a handful of times. The chain uses TRBV20-1 and TRBJ2-2, with 14 bases fitting TRBD2. V shed 3 bases, J shed 5 bases, and the junction held 5 bases outside the gene matches. Looked up from germline, CDR1 is DFQATT and CDR2 is SNEGSKA (reference sequence). CDR3 size: 16 residues. The CDR3 sequence is CSARGLAGVRTGELFF. In DNA form, the CDR3 reads TGCAGTGCTAGGGGACTAGCGGGAGTACGAACCGGGGAGCTGTTTTTT.

This clonotype was counted between two and nine times. The chain combines TRBV4-3 with TRBJ1-3; D remains ambiguous. V was clipped by 0 bases and J by 2 bases, with 8 bases between them. Germline V lookup: CDR1 LGHNA, CDR2 YSLEER. This CDR3 has 15 residues. Here the CDR3 DNA reads TGCGCCAGCAGCCAAGATAAATGGCCTGGAAACACCATATATTTT. It is translated as CASSQDKWPGNTIYF.

The table lists this clonotype with many counts. The V call is TRBV11-3, the J call TRBJ2-2; D is possibly TRBD1 (6 bases). The CDR3 length is 15 residues. Germline CDR1 is SGHNT and CDR2 is YENEEA. The V and J ends lost 1 base and 1 base respectively, with 7 bases between them. The CDR3 DNA is TGTGCCAGCAGCTTAGCGACAGGGAACACCGGGGAGCTGTTTTTT. Translated: CASSLATGNTGELFF.

The chain is built from TRBV12-3 or TRBV12-4 and TRBJ2-2; TRBD2 aligns across 8 bases. V shed 7 bases and J 4 bases; nucleotides not matched to a gene: 8. The CDR3 extends over 15 amino acids. CDR3 sequence (DNA): TGTGCCAGCACCCCCCTGAGCGGGAGCACCGGGGAGCTGTTTTTT. Translating gives CASTPLSGSTGELFF.

This clonotype was seen a few times. This sequence joins TRBV10-3 and TRBJ1-2; D remains ambiguous. The CDR3 loop spans 12 amino acids. The V end lost 4 bases, the J end lost 7 bases, and 10 bases lay between the germline ends. Germline loops: CDR1 ENHRY, CDR2 SYGVKD. DNA for the CDR3: TGTGCCATCAGTGTCATCGGAGGTGGCTACACCTTC. Its protein product is CAISVIGGGYTF.

The chain recombines TRBV4-2 with TRBJ2-7, with 7 bases lining up with TRBD1. The CDR3 runs 15 residues. V lost 0 bases to trimming and J lost 3 bases; unmatched junction nucleotides: 5. The germline V gene has CDR1 LGHNA and CDR2 YNFKEQ. The CDR3 region is CASSQDLGQYYEQYF. The CDR3 bases are TGTGCCAGCAGCCAAGATCTGGGACAGTACTACGAGCAGTACTTC.

The sample holds many counts of this clonotype. The rearrangement links TRBV7-9 to TRBJ1-4, with D possibly matching TRBD1 (6 bases). This CDR3 spans 15 amino acids. V shed 5 bases and J shed 5 bases, with 15 bases lying between them. CDR1 is SEHNR, CDR2 FQNEAQ, per germline (reference sequence). This chain's CDR3 is CASSAQGVENEKLFF. CDR3 bases: TGTGCCAGCAGCGCACAGGGTGTGGAGAATGAAAAACTGTTTTTT.

The chain couples TRBV14 to TRBJ2-1; 11 bases are a match to TRBD2. In germline, CDR1 is SGHDN, CDR2 FVKESK. J gave up 0 bases and V 4 bases, and 11 bases lay outside the gene matches. This CDR3 has 19 residues. CDR3 region: CASSLLASGRPDSYNEQFF. In nucleotides, the CDR3 is TGTGCCAGCAGCCTCCTGGCTAGCGGGAGGCCGGACTCCTACAATGAGCAGTTCTTC.

J is TRBJ2-5 and V is TRBV11-3, with D tentatively TRBD2 (7 bases). The germline V gene has CDR1 SGHNT and CDR2 YENEEA. The CDR3 is 15 amino acids. The V end lost 2 bases, the J end lost 5 bases, and 15 bases lay between the germline ends. The CDR3 DNA reads TGTGCCAGCAGCTTAAGGGGGGGAGTCGGGGAGACCCAGTACTTC. Translated: CASSLRGGVGETQYF.

This clonotype was detected ten times or more. The chain uses TRBV7-9 and TRBJ2-7; no clear D gene. From germline, CDR1 is SEHNR and CDR2 FQNEAQ (reference sequence). CDR3 size: 15 residues. Trimming took 4 bases from V and 3 from J, leaving 16 bases between them. The chain's CDR3 is CASSSAARLDYEQYF. The CDR3 DNA reads as TGTGCCAGCAGCTCGGCGGCACGATTAGACTACGAGCAGTACTTC.

This clonotype was observed many times. The chain links TRBV30 to TRBJ1-5; the D gene is possibly TRBD1 (6 bases). The germline V and J ends were trimmed by 1 base and 4 bases, with 14 bases remaining between them. The CDR3 runs to 15 residues. The germline V gene has CDR1 GTSNPN and CDR2 SVGIG (reference sequence). The CDR3: CAWSATGRGNQPQHF. Written as DNA, the CDR3 is TGTGCCTGGAGTGCGACAGGTAGGGGGAATCAGCCCCAGCATTTT.

Many counts were recorded for this clonotype. J is TRBJ2-5 and V is TRBV24-1; D possibly corresponds to TRBD1 (6 bases). In germline, CDR1 is KGHDR, CDR2 SFDVKD. The CDR3 is 16 residues long. Trimming removed 0 bases from V and 2 bases from J, with 12 bases in between. CDR3 amino acids: CATSDLEDSQQETQYF. CDR3 coding DNA: TGTGCCACCAGTGATTTGGAGGACAGCCAACAAGAGACCCAGTACTTC.

This clonotype was counted ten times or more. The V call is TRBV20-1, the J call TRBJ2-3; a weak D match, TRBD2 (6 bases). CDR1 and CDR2 (germline): DFQATT, SNEGSKA (reference sequence). This CDR3 has 14 amino acids. V lost 5 bases to trimming and J lost 5 bases, with 17 bases between them. Here the CDR3 DNA reads TGCAGTGCTCGAGGACTAATCGTGAGAGATACGCAGTATTTT. This codes for CSARGLIVRDTQYF.

This clonotype was detected many times. V and J are TRBV20-1 and TRBJ2-7, with D hard to call. V lost 5 bases and J lost 5, with 7 bases in between. CDR3 length: 10 residues. Germline values: CDR1 DFQATT, CDR2 SNEGSKA (reference sequence). The CDR3 is CSAHGDEQYF. In DNA, the CDR3 is TGCAGTGCTCACGGTGACGAGCAGTACTTC.

This clonotype was observed many times. The J gene is TRBJ2-1, the V gene TRBV7-2, with D possibly being TRBD1 (5 bases). Germline CDR1 SGHTA, CDR2 FQGNSA. The CDR3 covers 13 residues. Deletions cut 4 bases from V and 6 bases from J, with 10 bases between. CDR3 residues: CASSSLQGNEQFF. The CDR3 nucleotides read TGTGCCAGCAGCTCCTTGCAGGGCAATGAGCAGTTCTTC. Full variable domain (rest looked up from reference TRBV7-2 and TRBJ2-1): GAGVSQSPSNKVTEKGKDVELRCDPISGHTALYWYRQSLGQGLEFLIYFQGNSAPDKSGLPSDRFSAERTGGSVSTLTIQRTQQEDSAVYLCASSSLQGNEQFFGPGTRLTVL.

On this clonotype: A clone one base away is much larger, so this may be a read error. The V and J genes are TRBV12-3 or TRBV12-4 and TRBJ2-7; D could derive from TRBD1 or TRBD2 (5 bases each). Trimming cost V 6 bases and J 6 bases, with 15 bases left between them. This CDR3 contains 13 residues. In DNA form, the CDR3 reads TGTGCCAGCAGCATGGGGACGATCTGCGAGCAGTACTTC. Its translation: CASSMGTICEQYF.

There are many counts of this clonotype. The chain uses TRBV7-9 and TRBJ2-5; tentatively, D is TRBD1 (6 bases). Germline CDR1 reads SEHNR; CDR2 reads FQNEAQ (reference sequence). V gave up 1 base and J gave up 3 bases, with 9 bases separating them. The CDR3 length is 14 residues. CDR3 residues: CASSLEWTEETQYF. The DNA for the CDR3 is TGTGCCAGCAGCTTAGAATGGACAGAAGAGACCCAGTACTTC.

This clonotype was seen ten or more times. The chain employs TRBV28 and TRBJ2-5; D remains ambiguous. Germline V CDR1 and CDR2: MDHEN, SYDVKM. The CDR3 is 14 amino acids. V shed 1 base and J shed 0 bases, with 6 bases lying between them. The CDR3 sequence is CASSLFTDQETQYF. As DNA, the CDR3 is TGTGCCAGCAGTTTATTCACGGACCAAGAGACCCAGTACTTC. Full variable domain (outside the CDR3, taken from reference TRBV28 and TRBJ2-5): DVKVTQSSRYLVKRTGEKVFLECVQDMDHENMFWYRQDPGLGLRLIYFSYDVKMKEKGDIPEGYSVSREKKERFSLILESASTNQTSMYLCASSLFTDQETQYFGPGTRLLVL.

This clonotype was counted at least ten times. J is TRBJ2-7 and V is TRBV2; the match to TRBD2 covers 7 bases. This CDR3 contains 17 residues. The germline gives CDR1 SNHLY, CDR2 FYNNEI. V gave up 6 bases and J gave up 5 bases; unmatched junction bases: 19. The CDR3 DNA reads TGTGCCAGCAGGGTCACGACGCAGCGGGATTCCCCCCACGAGCAGTACTTC. Translating it yields CASRVTTQRDSPHEQYF. Full variable domain (missing parts from reference TRBV2 and TRBJ2-7): EPEVTQTPSHQVTQMGQEVILRCVPISNHLYFYWYRQILGQKVEFLVSFYNNEISEKSEIFDDQFSVERPDGSNFTLKIRSTKLEDSAMYFCASRVTTQRDSPHEQYFGPGTRLTVT.

This clonotype has at least ten counts. The rearrangement joins TRBV12-3 or TRBV12-4 to TRBJ2-3; D is undetermined. Trimming stripped 2 bases from V and 2 bases from J, with 8 bases between. The CDR3 contains 14 residues. CDR3 protein: CASSLLKVTDTQYF. CDR3 DNA: TGTGCCAGCAGTTTACTAAAAGTCACAGATACGCAGTATTTT.